Shown below are 17 T cell receptor beta chains from a single sample sequenced in a study of cytomegalovirus exposure and HLA in healthy donors. It was with 60 Vbeta and 13 Jbeta primers that the PCR ran. Some clones are missing from TCRdb's copy, which holds only in-frame ones; the method was immunoSEQ multiplex PCR. This sample has about 180,000 clones, with 84% found just once. The sequencing sample was made of PBMCs. The receptors originated from a boy aged 2 to 9 in good health and CMV-seronegative.

The CDR3 DNA sequence: TGCGCCAGCAGCCCGCGGTGGGTTTCAGACTATGGCTACACCTTC. This encodes CASSPRWVSDYGYTF. V gene TRBV5-1 combines with J gene TRBJ1-2; no clear D gene. Germline V gene lookup returns CDR1 SGHRS and CDR2 YFSETQ. V lost 4 bases and J lost 3, with 16 bases in between. The length of the CDR3 is 15 residues. Combining the CDR3 with reference TRBV5-1 and TRBJ1-2 gives the whole variable domain KAGVTQTPRYLIKTRGQQVTLSCSPISGHRSVSWYQQTPGQGLQFLFEYFSETQRNKGNFPGRFSGRQFSNSRSEMNVSTLELGDSALYLCASSPRWVSDYGYTFGSGTRLTVV.

The rearrangement links TRBV2 to TRBJ2-3; 14 nucleotides agree with TRBD2. J lost 2 bases, V lost 2 bases, and 21 bases had no gene match. This CDR3 has 23 residues. Germline V gene data show CDR1 as SNHLY and CDR2 as FYNNEI. For the CDR3, the DNA is TGTGCCAGCAGTGAATTCGGTCGGACGGACGGACTAGCGGGAGGACCTCCCACAGATACGCAGTATTTT. Amino acids: CASSEFGRTDGLAGGPPTDTQYF.

The rearrangement uses TRBV5-5 and TRBJ2-7; 7 bases are a match to TRBD2. CDR3 length equals 15 residues. The germline CDR1 and CDR2 sequences are SGHKS and YYEKEE (reference sequence). V lost 5 bases and J lost 3; bases outside the gene matches: 11. This chain's CDR3 is CASSIGGSGIYEQYF. CDR3 nucleotide sequence: TGTGCCAGCAGTATCGGGGGGAGCGGGATCTACGAGCAGTACTTC.

V gene TRBV14 combines with J gene TRBJ1-1; 10 positions agree with TRBD1. Germline CDR1 SGHDN, CDR2 FVKESK. Germline trimming cut 4 bases from V and 0 bases from J; bases unmatched to any gene: 8. The CDR3 is made up of 17 amino acids. The CDR3: CASSPGQGKGMNTEAFF. For the CDR3, the DNA is TGTGCCAGCAGCCCGGGACAGGGGAAAGGGATGAACACTGAAGCTTTCTTT.

The chain couples TRBV5-4 to TRBJ2-4; 12 nucleotides align to TRBD2. Losses at the gene ends were 4 bases for V and 10 bases for J; bases not matched to a gene: 6. CDR1 and CDR2 from the germline V gene are SGHNT and YYREEE (reference sequence). The CDR3 length is 14 residues. The CDR3 region is CASSPTSGRRIQYF. CDR3 bases: TGTGCCAGCAGCCCGACTAGCGGGAGACGAATTCAGTACTTC. Supplemented by reference TRBV5-4 and TRBJ2-4, the full variable domain reads ETGVTQSPTHLIKTRGQQVTLRCSSQSGHNTVSWYQQALGQGPQFIFQYYREEENGRGNFPPRFSGLQFPNYSSELNVNALELDDSALYLCASSPTSGRRIQYFGAGTRLSVL.

This chain uses TRBV19 with TRBJ2-1, with 8 bases identical to TRBD2. This CDR3 is 17 amino acids long. With 5 bases clipped from V and 4 bases from J, the junction kept 13 bases outside the gene matches. Germline lookup yields CDR1 LNHDA and CDR2 SQIVND (reference sequence). CDR3 DNA sequence: TGTGCCAGTAGTCCAGGGCCGGGACTAGGGAAATACAATGAGCAGTTCTTC. Amino acid sequence: CASSPGPGLGKYNEQFF. The full variable domain, rest sourced from reference TRBV19 and TRBJ2-1, is DGGITQSPKYLFRKEGQNVTLSCEQNLNHDAMYWYRQDPGQGLRLIYYSQIVNDFQKGDIAEGYSVSREKKESFPLTVTSAQKNPTAFYLCASSPGPGLGKYNEQFFGPGTRLTVL.

The chain carries TRBV6-5 and TRBJ2-7; TRBD2 aligns across 13 bases. Germline CDR1 is MNHEY and CDR2 is SVGAGI. V was pared by 2 bases and J by 5 bases, with 6 bases of the junction left unmatched. The CDR3 loop spans 16 amino acids. The CDR3 reads CASSYPGTSGTHEQYF. The CDR3 bases are TGTGCCAGCAGTTACCCCGGGACTAGCGGGACCCACGAGCAGTACTTC.

The chain recombines TRBV27 with TRBJ2-3; 12 positions match TRBD2. V trimming: 5 bases; J trimming: 2 bases; junction bases outside the gene matches: 5. Per germline, CDR1 MNHEY and CDR2 SMNVEV (reference sequence). The CDR3 is 16 amino acids. CDR3 bases: TGTGCCAGCAGTCGACTAGCGGGGGTCTACACAGATACGCAGTATTTT. Protein sequence: CASSRLAGVYTDTQYF.

The chain couples TRBV7-8 to TRBJ2-3; a weak D match, TRBD2 (5 bases). Deletions cut 1 base from V and 5 bases from J, with 10 bases between. The CDR3 totals 14 residues. Germline loops: CDR1 SGHVS, CDR2 FQNEAQ. The CDR3 is CASSLVIGIDTQYF. In nucleotides, the CDR3 is TGTGCCAGCAGCTTAGTCATCGGGATAGATACGCAGTATTTT.

This clone has a handful of counts. The rearrangement uses TRBV6-6 and TRBJ1-1; unclear D gene. The CDR3 is 13 amino acids. Germline V gene lookup returns CDR1 MNHNY and CDR2 SVGAGI (reference sequence). The V gene lost 2 bases and the J gene lost 1 base, with 5 bases spanning the gap. DNA for the CDR3: TGTGCCAGCAGTTACGACTGGAACACTGAAGCTTTCTTT. It translates to CASSYDWNTEAFF.

V usage is TRBV11-2 and J usage is TRBJ2-7; D possibly corresponds to TRBD1 (5 bases). Germline values: CDR1 SGHAT, CDR2 FQNNGV. Trimming left V 5 bases short and J 0 bases short, with 14 bases between. The CDR3 covers 15 residues. CDR3 protein: CASSSLQGSSYEQYF. DNA for the CDR3: TGTGCCAGCAGCAGCCTTCAGGGAAGCTCCTACGAGCAGTACTTC.

This clone was recorded once. J is TRBJ2-7 and V is TRBV13; TRBD1 agrees at 7 bases. Unmatched junction bases numbered 9, after V lost 4 bases and J lost 3 bases. The CDR3 consists of 15 residues. Germline V lookup: CDR1 PRHDT, CDR2 FYEKMQ (reference sequence). The CDR3 DNA is TGTGCCAGCAGCTACCTACAGGGGATACGCTACGAGCAGTACTTC. Translated: CASSYLQGIRYEQYF. Combining the CDR3 with reference TRBV13 and TRBJ2-7 gives the whole variable domain AAGVIQSPRHLIKEKRETATLKCYPIPRHDTVYWYQQGPGQDPQFLISFYEKMQSDKGSIPDRFSAQQFSDYHSELNMSSLELGDSALYFCASSYLQGIRYEQYFGPGTRLTVT.

The V gene is TRBV7-2, the J gene TRBJ2-3; possible D gene TRBD2, 5 bases. This CDR3 has 15 residues. Trimming left V 2 bases short and J 0 bases short, with 9 bases between. Germline CDR1 is SGHTA and CDR2 is FQGNSA. The CDR3 loop reads CASSLTGLSTDTQYF. The CDR3 DNA reads TGTGCCAGCAGCTTAACGGGGTTAAGCACAGATACGCAGTATTTT.

CDR3 sequence reads: CASSRGGQSYEQYF. CDR3 bases: TGTGCCAGCAGCCGCGGCGGACAGAGCTACGAGCAGTACTTC. The rearrangement joins TRBV5-8 to TRBJ2-7, with D perhaps matching TRBD1 (6 bases). The germline CDR1 and CDR2 sequences are SGHTS and YDEGEE. The CDR3 contains 14 residues. V lost 4 bases and J lost 3, with 14 bases in between.

This chain uses TRBV7-2 with TRBJ2-1; 9 bases align to TRBD2. V gave up 1 base and J gave up 3 bases; unmatched junction bases: 4. CDR3 length: 16 residues. The germline V gene encodes CDR1 SGHTA and CDR2 FQGNSA. The CDR3 DNA sequence: TGTGCCAGCAGCTTAGAGGGTAGCGGGGGCTACAATGAGCAGTTCTTC. Its translation: CASSLEGSGGYNEQFF.

The chain links TRBV29-1 to TRBJ2-5; TRBD2 matches 11 bases. Gene TRBJ2-7 matches the end of the DNA better, so the J call may be wrong. In germline, CDR1 is SQVTM, CDR2 ANQGSEA. This CDR3 spans 13 amino acids. The CDR3 region has the DNA TGCAGCGCGGAGGGACTAGCGGACTACGAGCAGTACTTC. Its translation is CSAEGLADYEQYF.

The chain employs TRBV2 and TRBJ1-1; D remains unclear. This CDR3 region has 14 residues. Germline V CDR1 and CDR2: SNHLY, FYNNEI. Trimming removed 6 bases at V and 1 base at J, with 12 bases between. The CDR3 region is CASRMGDGNTEAFF. The DNA of the CDR3 is TGTGCCAGCAGGATGGGAGATGGGAACACTGAAGCTTTCTTT.